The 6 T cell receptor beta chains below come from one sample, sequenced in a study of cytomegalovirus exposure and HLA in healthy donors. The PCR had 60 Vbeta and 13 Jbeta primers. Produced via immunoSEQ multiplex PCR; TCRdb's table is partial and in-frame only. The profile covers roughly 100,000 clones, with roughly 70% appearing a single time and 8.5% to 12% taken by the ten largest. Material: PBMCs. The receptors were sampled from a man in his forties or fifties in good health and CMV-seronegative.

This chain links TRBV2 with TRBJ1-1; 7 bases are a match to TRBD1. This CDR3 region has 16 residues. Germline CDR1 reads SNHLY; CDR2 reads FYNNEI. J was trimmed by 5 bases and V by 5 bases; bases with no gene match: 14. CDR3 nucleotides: TGTGCCAGCAGTCGATTCGAGGGGGCAGTTGGAACTGAAGCTTTCTTT. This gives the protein CASSRFEGAVGTEAFF. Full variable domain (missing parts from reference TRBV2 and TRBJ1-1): EPEVTQTPSHQVTQMGQEVILRCVPISNHLYFYWYRQILGQKVEFLVSFYNNEISEKSEIFDDQFSVERPDGSNFTLKIRSTKLEDSAMYFCASSRFEGAVGTEAFFGQGTRLTVV.

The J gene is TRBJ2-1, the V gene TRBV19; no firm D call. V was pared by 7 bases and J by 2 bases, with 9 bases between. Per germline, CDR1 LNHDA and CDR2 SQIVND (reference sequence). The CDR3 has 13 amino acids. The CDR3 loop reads CASTSEPYNEQFF. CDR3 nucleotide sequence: TGTGCCAGTACGAGCGAACCCTACAATGAGCAGTTCTTC.

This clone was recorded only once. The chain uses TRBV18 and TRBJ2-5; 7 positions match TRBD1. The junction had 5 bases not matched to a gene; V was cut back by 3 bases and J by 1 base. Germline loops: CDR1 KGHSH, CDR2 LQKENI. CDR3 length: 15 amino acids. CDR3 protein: CASSPGRGTQETQYF. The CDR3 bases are TGTGCCAGCTCACCGGGCAGGGGGACCCAAGAGACCCAGTACTTC. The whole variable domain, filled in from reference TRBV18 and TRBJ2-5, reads NAGVMQNPRHLVRRRGQEARLRCSPMKGHSHVYWYRQLPEEGLKFMVYLQKENIIDESGMPKERFSAEFPKEGPSILRIQQVVRGDSAAYFCASSPGRGTQETQYFGPGTRLLVL.

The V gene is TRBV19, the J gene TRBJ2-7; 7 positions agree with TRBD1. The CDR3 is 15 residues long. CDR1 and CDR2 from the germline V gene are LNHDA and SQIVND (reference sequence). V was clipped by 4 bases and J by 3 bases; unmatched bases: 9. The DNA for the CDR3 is TGTGCCAGTAGTAGAGGGGACAGTAGCCGCTACGAGCAGTACTTC. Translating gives CASSRGDSSRYEQYF.

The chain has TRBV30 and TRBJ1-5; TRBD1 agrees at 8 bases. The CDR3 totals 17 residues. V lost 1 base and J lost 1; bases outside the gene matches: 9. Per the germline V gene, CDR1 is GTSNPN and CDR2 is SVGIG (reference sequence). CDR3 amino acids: CAWSAGGAGLSNQPQHF. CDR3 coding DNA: TGTGCCTGGAGTGCAGGGGGCGCGGGTTTGAGCAATCAGCCCCAGCATTTT.

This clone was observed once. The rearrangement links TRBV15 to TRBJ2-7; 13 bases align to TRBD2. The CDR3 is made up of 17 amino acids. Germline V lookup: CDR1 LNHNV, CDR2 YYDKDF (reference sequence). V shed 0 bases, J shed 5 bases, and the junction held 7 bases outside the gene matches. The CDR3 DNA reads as TGTGCCACCAGCAGAGATCCCAGGACTAGCGGGAGCCACGAGCAGTACTTC. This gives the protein CATSRDPRTSGSHEQYF.